Listed below are T cell receptor beta chains from one sample, sequenced in a study of T cell responses to AZD1222 COVID-19 vaccine. Method: immunoSEQ multiplex PCR; TCRdb's copy keeps in-frame clones and lacks some. The sample has tens of thousands of clones, 85% to 90% seen once. Sequencing was performed on peripheral blood, taken on day 0 of AZD1222 vaccination. The source of these receptors is an adult in good health. Each CDR3 is given with its conserved first and last residue. Fields, in order: clone size, D gene, V gene, J gene, CDR3 DNA, CDR3 protein. D genes are given only for firm matches. A clone size is listed for some rows: how often the clone was seen (once, few, many), or a class if it is expanded.

clone_size: once
d_call: TRBD1
v_call: TRBV3-1/TRBV3-2
j_call: TRBJ2-2
cdr3_nt: TGTGCCAGCAGCCAAGTGGGCAGGGGGATCTCGAACACCGGGGAGCTGTTTTTT
cdr3_aa: CASSQVGRGISNTGELFF

clone_size: .
d_call: TRBD2
v_call: TRBV4-1
j_call: TRBJ2-7
cdr3_nt: TGCGCCAGCAGCCAACCCGGGACTAGCGGGTTCGCCTCCTACGAGCAGTACTTC
cdr3_aa: CASSQPGTSGFASYEQYF

clone_size: .
d_call: .
v_call: TRBV24-1
j_call: TRBJ2-2
cdr3_nt: TGTGCCACCAGTGCGCATGGCACCGGGGAGCTGTTTTTT
cdr3_aa: CATSAHGTGELFF

clone_size: once
d_call: .
v_call: TRBV12-2
j_call: TRBJ2-7
cdr3_nt: TGTGCAAGTCGCTTTTATCGGTGGGGACTAGCGGCTATCCACGAGCAGTACTTC
cdr3_aa: CASRFYRWGLAAIHEQYF

clone_size: .
d_call: TRBD2
v_call: TRBV10-3
j_call: TRBJ2-1
cdr3_nt: TGTGCCATCAGTGGGACTAGCGGGAGGGCCTACAATGAGCAGTTCTTC
cdr3_aa: CAISGTSGRAYNEQFF

clone_size: .
d_call: .
v_call: TRBV27
j_call: TRBJ2-7
cdr3_nt: TGTGCCAGCTCGGCCGGGACCCTAAAAGGCGAGCAGTACTTC
cdr3_aa: CASSAGTLKGEQYF

clone_size: .
d_call: TRBD2
v_call: TRBV5-4
j_call: TRBJ2-3
cdr3_nt: TGTGCCAGCAGCCCCTCGACTAGCGGGAGGATGAATACGCAGTATTTT
cdr3_aa: CASSPSTSGRMNTQYF

clone_size: .
d_call: TRBD1
v_call: TRBV6-5
j_call: TRBJ1-2
cdr3_nt: TGTGCCAGCACTCGGACAGGGTCCAACTATGGCTACACCTTC
cdr3_aa: CASTRTGSNYGYTF

clone_size: .
d_call: TRBD1
v_call: TRBV6-1
j_call: TRBJ2-3
cdr3_nt: TGTGCCAGCAGTCGCGGACAGGGATTGGATACGCAGTATTTT
cdr3_aa: CASSRGQGLDTQYF

clone_size: .
d_call: .
v_call: TRBV19
j_call: TRBJ1-1
cdr3_nt: TGTGCCAGTAGTATTGAGGGGACGAATCGCGCTGAAGCTTTCTTT
cdr3_aa: CASSIEGTNRAEAFF

clone_size: few
d_call: .
v_call: TRBV5-1
j_call: TRBJ1-1
cdr3_nt: TGCGCCAGCAGCCCGGAGGCAAGGAACACTGAAGCTTTCTTT
cdr3_aa: CASSPEARNTEAFF

clone_size: .
d_call: .
v_call: TRBV5-1
j_call: TRBJ2-5
cdr3_nt: TGCGCCAGCAGCTTGGCCATGGGGGAAGAGACCCAGTACTTC
cdr3_aa: CASSLAMGEETQYF